The 18 T cell receptor beta chains below come from one sample, sequenced in a study of blood T cells in healthy people across ages. Together with a sample-barcoded 5' primer, a J-beta primer mix was included in a second PCR lasting about 6 to 11 cycles. TCRdb reprocessed the 5' RACE reads with MiXCR, giving one entry per CDR3 protein. The table has 850,000 to 950,000 distinct CDR3 sequences, less than 35% seen once. The sample was blood. These receptors all stem from a woman of 80 years or more in good health.

This clonotype was counted at least ten times. The chain combines TRBV25-1 with TRBJ2-1, with D tentatively TRBD1 (7 bases). Germline assignment: CDR1 MGHDK and CDR2 SYGVNS. The CDR3 runs to 14 residues. Trimming left V 10 bases short and J 10 bases short, with 23 bases between. CDR3 amino acids: CATRGNRGGGEQFF. The CDR3 region has the DNA TGTGCCACCAGAGGAAACAGGGGTGGGGGGGAGCAGTTCTTC.

Notes on this clonotype: A much bigger clone sits one base away, suggesting this may be a read error. The genes are TRBV7-2 and TRBJ2-5; 8 nucleotides match TRBD2. V lost 4 bases and J lost 4; bases outside the gene matches: 20. The CDR3 contains 19 residues. The germline V gene encodes CDR1 SGHTA and CDR2 FQGNSA. The CDR3 DNA reads as TGTACCAGCAGCTCCGGTTTAGTAGCGGGGATCACAACGTCAGAGACCCAGTACTTC. Protein: CTSSSGLVAGITTSETQYF.

This clonotype came up a few times. CDR3 DNA: TGTGCCAGCGCCGACAGAGCTGCAGATACGCAGTATTTT. It codes for CASADRAADTQYF. The rearrangement joins TRBV7-2 to TRBJ2-3; weak D call: TRBD1 (5 bases). CDR1 is SGHTA, CDR2 FQGNSA, per germline. V gave up 8 bases and J gave up 4 bases, with 13 bases separating them. The CDR3 length is 13 residues.

This chain connects TRBV12-3 or TRBV12-4 to TRBJ1-2; D is undetermined. The CDR3 runs 15 residues. Trimming left V 6 bases short and J 2 bases short, with 16 bases between. CDR3 nucleotide sequence: TGTGCCAGCAGCCGCCCCGACGTGGGGAACTATGGCTACACCTTC. It encodes CASSRPDVGNYGYTF.

V gene TRBV5-5 combines with J gene TRBJ2-7; TRBD2 is a possible D gene (6 bases). Germline CDR1 SGHKS, CDR2 YYEKEE (reference sequence). V was trimmed by 0 bases and J by 7 bases, leaving 20 bases between them. This CDR3 has 16 residues. This CDR3 reads CASSLGPRIDRGEQYF. In DNA form, the CDR3 reads TGTGCCAGCAGCTTGGGTCCCCGGATAGACCGGGGGGAGCAGTACTTC.

The rearrangement links TRBV3-1 to TRBJ1-1, with D maybe TRBD1 (6 bases). CDR1 and CDR2 from the germline V gene are LGHDT and YNNKEL (reference sequence). The CDR3 loop spans 19 amino acids. Trimming took off 6 bases at V and 2 bases at J, with 28 bases between the two ends. The CDR3 here is CASSLLMTGGRQFNTEAFF. The CDR3 bases are TGTGCCAGCAGTCTTCTAATGACAGGAGGGAGGCAATTTAACACTGAAGCTTTCTTT.

The chain employs TRBV20-1 and TRBJ2-1; 7 nucleotides agree with TRBD2. V shed 0 bases and J 4 bases; nucleotides not matched to a gene: 12. The CDR3 contains 17 residues. The germline V gene encodes CDR1 DFQATT and CDR2 SNEGSKA (reference sequence). The CDR3 sequence: CSARDDKTSATYNEQFF. The CDR3, as DNA: TGCAGTGCTAGAGACGATAAAACTAGCGCAACTTACAATGAGCAGTTCTTC.

Details on this clonotype: Since a much larger clone is just one base distant, this may be a read error. The chain has TRBV7-2 and TRBJ2-7, with D maybe TRBD1 (5 bases). The CDR3 consists of 15 residues. The germline V and J ends were trimmed by 0 bases and 4 bases, with 13 bases remaining between them. In germline, CDR1 is SGHTA, CDR2 FQGNSA. The CDR3 DNA sequence: TGTGCCAGCAGCTTAGCTGTGGGCCAGGGATACGAGCAGTACTTC. Amino acids: CASSLAVGQGYEQYF.

Worth noting for this clonotype: A much larger clone is a single base away; this may be a read error. J is TRBJ2-7 and V is TRBV7-2, with a weak D call TRBD2 (6 bases). The CDR3 covers 13 residues. Germline V gene lookup returns CDR1 SGHTA and CDR2 FQGNSA. Trimming took off 5 bases at V and 7 bases at J, with 15 bases between the two ends. The CDR3 nucleotides read TGTGCCAGCAGCCCCTATCTAGCGAATGAGCAGTACTTC. Protein: CASSPYLANEQYF.

Points on this clonotype: With a much larger clone just one base away, this may be a read error. The rearrangement links TRBV27 to TRBJ2-4, with D perhaps being TRBD1 or TRBD2 (6 bases each). Gene TRBJ2-7 matches the end of the DNA better, so the J call may be wrong. The length of the CDR3 is 14 residues. Per germline, CDR1 MNHEY and CDR2 SMNVEV (reference sequence). CDR3 sequence: CASSLSGAPCEQYF. CDR3 sequence (DNA): TGTGCCAGCAGCCTTTCGGGGGCCCCCTGCGAGCAGTACTTC.

This clonotype was recorded a few times. This sequence may be a read error, since a much larger clone differs from it by one base. This chain uses TRBV20-1 with TRBJ2-7, with D tentatively TRBD2 (7 bases). CDR1 and CDR2 (germline): DFQATT, SNEGSKA (reference sequence). Trimming removed 3 bases from V and 7 bases from J, with 13 bases in between. The CDR3 loop spans 12 amino acids. CDR3 residues: CSASSGGHEQYF. Here the CDR3 DNA reads TGCAGTGCTAGTTCGGGGGGCCATGAGCAGTACTTC.

This clonotype was detected a few times. J is TRBJ1-2 and V is TRBV7-2, with D unresolved. V lost 1 base to trimming and J lost 0 bases, with 12 bases between them. The CDR3 sequence is 16 residues long. CDR1 SGHTA and CDR2 FQGNSA come from the germline V gene. The chain's CDR3 is CASSLDFQDANYGYTF. CDR3 nucleotide sequence: TGTGCCAGCAGCTTAGATTTCCAGGACGCTAACTATGGCTACACCTTC.

This clonotype was observed many times. This rearrangement joins TRBV14 to TRBJ2-7, with 7 positions matching TRBD1. The J call is uncertain, as TRBJ2-5 better fits the DNA end. The germline V gene encodes CDR1 SGHDN and CDR2 FVKESK. CDR3 size: 16 residues. CDR3 coding DNA: TGTGCCAGCAGCCATCCTCAGACAGGGTCTACAGAGACCCAGTACTTC. This codes for CASSHPQTGSTETQYF.

The genes are TRBV6-2 or TRBV6-3 and TRBJ2-3; 7 bases map to TRBD2. This CDR3 is 17 amino acids long. The V and J ends lost 5 bases and 5 bases, in that order; junction bases with no gene match: 16. Germline V lookup: CDR1 MNHEY, CDR2 SVGEGT. Here the CDR3 reads CASSLWEGPSRGDTQYF. As DNA, the CDR3 is TGTGCCAGCAGTCTCTGGGAGGGCCCCTCACGTGGAGATACGCAGTATTTT.

The CDR3 DNA is TGTGCCAGCAGTTACGGCCCGAAGTATAGCAATCAGCCCCAGCATTTT. It translates to CASSYGPKYSNQPQHF. The chain carries TRBV6-5 and TRBJ1-5, with D unclear. Germline V gene lookup returns CDR1 MNHEY and CDR2 SVGAGI. Trimming removed 2 bases at V and 0 bases at J, with 11 bases between. The CDR3 is 16 amino acids.

This clonotype occurred a few times. This sequence joins TRBV29-1 and TRBJ1-2; no clear D. V lost 5 bases, J lost 12 bases, and 16 bases lay in between. CDR1 and CDR2 from the germline V gene are SQVTM and ANQGSEA. The CDR3 is made up of 11 amino acids. CDR3: CSVFQRGVHTF. The CDR3 DNA follows: TGCAGCGTTTTCCAGAGAGGTGTGCACACCTTC.

This chain uses TRBV7-6 with TRBJ1-1; TRBD1 matches at 7 bases. V lost 2 bases and J lost 3; bases outside the gene matches: 3. The CDR3 totals 14 residues. The V gene's germline CDR1 is SGHVS and CDR2 FNYEAQ. The DNA of the CDR3 is TGTGCCAGCAGCTTACAGGGGGGCCACACTGAAGCTTTCTTT. Translated: CASSLQGGHTEAFF.

This clonotype was seen ten or more times. The chain carries TRBV12-3 or TRBV12-4 and TRBJ2-7, with a possible D match to TRBD1 (6 bases). This CDR3 region has 15 residues. V lost 5 bases, J lost 6 bases, and 20 bases lay in between. The CDR3 protein is CASSIMDSVMGEQYF. The DNA for the CDR3 is TGTGCCAGCAGTATCATGGACAGTGTAATGGGCGAGCAGTACTTC.